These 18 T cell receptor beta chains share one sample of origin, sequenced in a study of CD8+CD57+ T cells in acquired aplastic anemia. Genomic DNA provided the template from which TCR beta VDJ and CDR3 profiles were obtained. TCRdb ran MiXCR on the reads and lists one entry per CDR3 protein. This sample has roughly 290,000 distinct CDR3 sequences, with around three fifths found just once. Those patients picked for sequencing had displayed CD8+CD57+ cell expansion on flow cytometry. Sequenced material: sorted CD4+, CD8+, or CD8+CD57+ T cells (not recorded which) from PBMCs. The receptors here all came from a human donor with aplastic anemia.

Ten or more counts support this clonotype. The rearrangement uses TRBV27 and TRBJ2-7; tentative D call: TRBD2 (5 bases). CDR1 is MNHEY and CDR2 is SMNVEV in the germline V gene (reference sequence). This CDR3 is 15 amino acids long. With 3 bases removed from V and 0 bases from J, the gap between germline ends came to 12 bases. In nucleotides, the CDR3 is TGTGCCAGCAGTTTTGACTACTTGAGCTCCTACGAGCAGTACTTC. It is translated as CASSFDYLSSYEQYF.

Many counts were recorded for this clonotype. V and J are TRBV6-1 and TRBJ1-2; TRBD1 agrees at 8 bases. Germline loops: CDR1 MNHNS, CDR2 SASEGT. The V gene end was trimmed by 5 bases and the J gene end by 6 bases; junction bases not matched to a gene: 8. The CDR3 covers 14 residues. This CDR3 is CASSILQGVNGYTF. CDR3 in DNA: TGTGCCAGCAGTATCCTACAGGGGGTGAATGGCTACACCTTC.

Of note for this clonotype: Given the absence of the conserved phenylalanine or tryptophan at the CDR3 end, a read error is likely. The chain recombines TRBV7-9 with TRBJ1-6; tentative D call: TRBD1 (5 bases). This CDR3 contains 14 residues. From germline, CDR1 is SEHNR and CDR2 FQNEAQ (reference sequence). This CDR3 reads CASSSQAFNSPLHS. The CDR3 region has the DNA TGTGCCAGCAGCTCACAGGCCTTTAATTCGCCCCTCCACTCT.

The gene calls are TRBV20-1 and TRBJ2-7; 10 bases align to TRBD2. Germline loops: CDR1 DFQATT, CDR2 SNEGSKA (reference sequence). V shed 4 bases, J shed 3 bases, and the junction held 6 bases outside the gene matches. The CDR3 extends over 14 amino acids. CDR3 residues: CSAKPSGSFYEQYF. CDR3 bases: TGCAGTGCTAAACCTAGCGGGAGTTTCTACGAGCAGTACTTC.

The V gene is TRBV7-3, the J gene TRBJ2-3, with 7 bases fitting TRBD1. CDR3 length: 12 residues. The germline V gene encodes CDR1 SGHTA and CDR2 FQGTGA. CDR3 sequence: CAKWQGADTQYF. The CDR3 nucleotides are TGTGCTAAGTGGCAGGGGGCAGATACGCAGTATTTT.

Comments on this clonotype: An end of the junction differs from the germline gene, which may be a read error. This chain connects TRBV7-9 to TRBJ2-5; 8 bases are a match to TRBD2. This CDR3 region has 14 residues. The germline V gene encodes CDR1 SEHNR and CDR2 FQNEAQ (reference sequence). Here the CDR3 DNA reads TGTGCCTGCAGCCGAGGACTAGCCCAAGAGACCCAGTACTTC. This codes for CACSRGLAQETQYF.

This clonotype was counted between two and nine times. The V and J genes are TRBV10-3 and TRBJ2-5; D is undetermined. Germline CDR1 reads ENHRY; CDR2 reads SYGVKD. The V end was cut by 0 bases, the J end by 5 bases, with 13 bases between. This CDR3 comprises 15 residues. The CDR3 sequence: CAISESLLAGETQYF. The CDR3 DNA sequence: TGTGCCATCAGTGAGTCCTTGTTGGCTGGTGAGACCCAGTACTTC.

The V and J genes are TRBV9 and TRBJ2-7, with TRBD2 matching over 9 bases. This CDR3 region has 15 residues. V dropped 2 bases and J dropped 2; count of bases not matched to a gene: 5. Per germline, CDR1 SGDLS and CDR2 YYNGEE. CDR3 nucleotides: TGTGCCAGCAGCGTTGGAGGCGGGAGGGCCTACGAGCAGTACTTC. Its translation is CASSVGGGRAYEQYF.

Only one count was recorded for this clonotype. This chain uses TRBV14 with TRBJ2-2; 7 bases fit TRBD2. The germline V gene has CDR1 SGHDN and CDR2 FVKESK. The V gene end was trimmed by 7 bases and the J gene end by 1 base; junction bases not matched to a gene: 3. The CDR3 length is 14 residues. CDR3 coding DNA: TGTGCCAGCAAGGCTAGCGGGAACACCGGGGAGCTGTTTTTT. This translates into CASKASGNTGELFF.

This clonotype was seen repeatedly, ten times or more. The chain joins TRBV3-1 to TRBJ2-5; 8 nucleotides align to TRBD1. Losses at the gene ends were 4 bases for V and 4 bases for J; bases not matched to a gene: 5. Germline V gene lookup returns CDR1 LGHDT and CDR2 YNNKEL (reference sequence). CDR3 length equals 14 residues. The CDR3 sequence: CASSLRTGPETQYF. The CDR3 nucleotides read TGTGCCAGCAGCCTCAGGACAGGGCCAGAGACCCAGTACTTC.

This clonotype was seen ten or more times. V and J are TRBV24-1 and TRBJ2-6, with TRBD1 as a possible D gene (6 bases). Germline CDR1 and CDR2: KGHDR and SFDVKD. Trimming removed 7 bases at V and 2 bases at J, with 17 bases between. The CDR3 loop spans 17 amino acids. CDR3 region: CATSAPSGEAGANVLTF. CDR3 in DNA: TGTGCCACCAGCGCGCCATCAGGGGAAGCTGGGGCCAACGTCCTGACTTTC.

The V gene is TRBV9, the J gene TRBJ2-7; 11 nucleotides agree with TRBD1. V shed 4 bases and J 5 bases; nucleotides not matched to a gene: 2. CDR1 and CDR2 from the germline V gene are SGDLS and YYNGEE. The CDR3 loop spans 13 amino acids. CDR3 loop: CASSRTGGHEQYF. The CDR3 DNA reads TGTGCCAGCAGCAGGACAGGGGGCCACGAGCAGTACTTC.

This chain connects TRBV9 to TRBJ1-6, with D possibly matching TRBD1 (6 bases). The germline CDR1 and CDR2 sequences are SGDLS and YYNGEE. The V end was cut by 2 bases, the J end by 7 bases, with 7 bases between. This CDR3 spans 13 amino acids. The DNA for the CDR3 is TGTGCCAGCAGCGTCACAGGGAATTCACCCCTCCACTTT. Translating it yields CASSVTGNSPLHF.

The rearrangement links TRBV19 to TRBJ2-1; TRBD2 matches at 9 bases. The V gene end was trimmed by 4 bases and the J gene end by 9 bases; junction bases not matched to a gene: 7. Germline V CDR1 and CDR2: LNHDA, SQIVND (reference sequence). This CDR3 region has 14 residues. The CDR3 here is CASSSLAGVGEQFF. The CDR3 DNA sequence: TGTGCCAGTAGTAGCTTAGCGGGAGTTGGTGAGCAGTTCTTC. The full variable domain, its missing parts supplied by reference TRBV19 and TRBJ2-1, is DGGITQSPKYLFRKEGQNVTLSCEQNLNHDAMYWYRQDPGQGLRLIYYSQIVNDFQKGDIAEGYSVSREKKESFPLTVTSAQKNPTAFYLCASSSLAGVGEQFFGPGTRLTVL.

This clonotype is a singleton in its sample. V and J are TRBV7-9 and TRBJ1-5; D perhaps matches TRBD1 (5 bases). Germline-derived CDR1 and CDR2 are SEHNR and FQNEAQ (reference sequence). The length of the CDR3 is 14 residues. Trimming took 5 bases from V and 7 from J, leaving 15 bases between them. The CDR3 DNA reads TGTGCCAGCAGCGTTGGGGCCAGGGAACAGCCCCAGCATTTT. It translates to CASSVGAREQPQHF. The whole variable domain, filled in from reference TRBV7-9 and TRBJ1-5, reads DTGVSQNPRHKITKRGQNVTFRCDPISEHNRLYWYRQTLGQGPEFLTYFQNEAQLEKSRLLSDRFSAERPKGSFSTLEIQRTEQGDSAMYLCASSVGAREQPQHFGDGTRLSIL.

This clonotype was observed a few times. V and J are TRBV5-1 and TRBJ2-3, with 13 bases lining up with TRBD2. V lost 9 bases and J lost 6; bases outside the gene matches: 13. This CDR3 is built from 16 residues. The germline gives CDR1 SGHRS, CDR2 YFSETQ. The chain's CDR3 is CATSPQLAGGMDTQYF. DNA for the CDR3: TGCGCCACCTCCCCCCAACTAGCGGGGGGGATGGATACGCAGTATTTT.

The CDR3 sequence: CSVSDGDTEAFF. CDR3 in DNA: TGCAGCGTCTCGGACGGTGACACTGAAGCTTTCTTT. V gene TRBV29-1 combines with J gene TRBJ1-1, with D uncertain. Germline assignment: CDR1 SQVTM and CDR2 ANQGSEA. The CDR3 covers 12 residues. Trimming took 6 bases from V and 3 from J, leaving 11 bases between them. Together with reference TRBV29-1 and TRBJ1-1, the CDR3 gives the full variable domain: SAVISQKPSRDICQRGTSLTIQCQVDSQVTMMFWYRQQPGQSLTLIATANQGSEATYESGFVIDKFPISRPNLTFSTLTVSNMSPEDSSIYLCSVSDGDTEAFFGQGTRLTVV.

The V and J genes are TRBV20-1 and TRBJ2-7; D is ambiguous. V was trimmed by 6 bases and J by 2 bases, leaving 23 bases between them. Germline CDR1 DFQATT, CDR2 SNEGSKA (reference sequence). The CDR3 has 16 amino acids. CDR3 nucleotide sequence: TGCAGTGCACTCCTACCTGGGGATCTTGGAGCCTACGAGCAGTACTTC. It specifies CSALLPGDLGAYEQYF.